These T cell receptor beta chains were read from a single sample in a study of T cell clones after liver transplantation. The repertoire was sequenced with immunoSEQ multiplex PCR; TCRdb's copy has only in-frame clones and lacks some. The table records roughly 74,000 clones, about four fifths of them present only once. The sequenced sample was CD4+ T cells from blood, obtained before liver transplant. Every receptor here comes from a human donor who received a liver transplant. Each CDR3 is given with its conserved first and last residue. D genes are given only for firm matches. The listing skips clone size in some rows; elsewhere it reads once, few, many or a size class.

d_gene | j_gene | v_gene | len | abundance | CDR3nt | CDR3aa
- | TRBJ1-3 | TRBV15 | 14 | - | TGTGCCACCAGCACCCGGGACACTGGAAACACCATATATTTT | CATSTRDTGNTIYF
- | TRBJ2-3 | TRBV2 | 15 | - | TGTGCCAGCAGTGAAGCAGGGGGAGGGACAGATACGCAGTATTTT | CASSEAGGGTDTQYF
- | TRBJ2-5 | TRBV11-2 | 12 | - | TGTGCCAGCAGCTTAGTCGGAGAGACCCAGTACTTC | CASSLVGETQYF
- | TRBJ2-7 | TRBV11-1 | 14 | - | TGTGCCAGCAGCTCACGAGGAGTATCCTACGAGCAGTACTTC | CASSSRGVSYEQYF
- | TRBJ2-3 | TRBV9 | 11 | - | TGTGCCAGCAGCTACACAGATACGCAGTATTTT | CASSYTDTQYF
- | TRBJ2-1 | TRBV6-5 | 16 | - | TGTGCCAGCAGTTACTCGGGGCCTAGCTCCTACAATGAGCAGTTCTTC | CASSYSGPSSYNEQFF
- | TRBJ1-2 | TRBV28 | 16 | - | TGTGCCAGCAGTGCGTCCGGGACCGCAGCCTACGGAGGCTACACCTTC | CASSASGTAAYGGYTF
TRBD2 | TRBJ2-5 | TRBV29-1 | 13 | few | TGCAGCGTGCTAGCGGGAGCCCAAGAGACCCAGTACTTC | CSVLAGAQETQYF
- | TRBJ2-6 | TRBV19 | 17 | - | TGTGCCAGTAGCAGGGGCCTGGGGGACCCCGGGGCCAACGTCCTGACTTTC | CASSRGLGDPGANVLTF
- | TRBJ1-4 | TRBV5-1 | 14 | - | TGCGCCAGCAGCTTGGGACAGCTTTATGAAAAACTGTTTTTT | CASSLGQLYEKLFF
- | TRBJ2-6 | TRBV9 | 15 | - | TGTGCCAGCCGAAGAGATCTCTCTGGGGCCAACGTCCTGACTTTC | CASRRDLSGANVLTF
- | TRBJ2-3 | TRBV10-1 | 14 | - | TGCGCCAGCAGCCGGGGGCCCCGCACAGATACGCAGTATTTT | CASSRGPRTDTQYF
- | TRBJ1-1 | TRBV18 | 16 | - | TGTGCCAGCTCACCACTAGTGGGGGGGCGGGACACTGAAGCTTTCTTT | CASSPLVGGRDTEAFF
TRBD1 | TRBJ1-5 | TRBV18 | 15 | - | TGTGCCAGCTCACAGGGACAGGGGCCCCTTGTGCCCCAGCATTTT | CASSQGQGPLVPQHF
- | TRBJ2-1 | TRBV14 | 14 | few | TGTGCCAGCAGCCATGAATACTATTTCAATGAGCAGTTCTTC | CASSHEYYFNEQFF
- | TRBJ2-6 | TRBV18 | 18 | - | TGTGCCAGCTCACGCGTTAGGGACATTCAAAGTCGGGCCAACGTCCTGACTTTC | CASSRVRDIQSRANVLTF
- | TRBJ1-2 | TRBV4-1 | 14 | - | TGCGCCAGCAGCCAGGGGTTTGGGGACTATGGCTACACCTTC | CASSQGFGDYGYTF
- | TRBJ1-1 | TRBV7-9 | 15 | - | TGTGCCAGCAGCTTAAGTGGCAGGCCGAACACTGAAGCTTTCTTT | CASSLSGRPNTEAFF
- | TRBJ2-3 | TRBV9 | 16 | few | TGTGCCAGCAGCCCTCGGGGGCGTCTCACCACAGATACGCAGTATTTT | CASSPRGRLTTDTQYF
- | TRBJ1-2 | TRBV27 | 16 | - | TGTGCCAGCAGTTTCGGCGCGACAGGATCCTCCTATGGCTACACCTTC | CASSFGATGSSYGYTF
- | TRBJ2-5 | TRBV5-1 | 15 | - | TGCGCCAGCAGCGACATGTCGGGAGTTAGAGAGACCCAGTACTTC | CASSDMSGVRETQYF
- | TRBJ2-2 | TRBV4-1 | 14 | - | TGCGCCAGCAGCGTTCTGGGGGTATCGGGGGAGCTGTTTTTT | CASSVLGVSGELFF
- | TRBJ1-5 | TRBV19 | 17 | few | TGTGCCAGTAGTATACGGGGGGCATCCCTAAGCAATCAGCCCCAGCATTTT | CASSIRGASLSNQPQHF
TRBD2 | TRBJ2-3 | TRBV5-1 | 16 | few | TGCGCCAGCAGCTTGTTTAGCGGGAGTAATGCAGATACGCAGTATTTT | CASSLFSGSNADTQYF
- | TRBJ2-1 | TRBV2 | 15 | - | TGTGCCAGCAGCGCCGGGACCGCGAGAGCTTTTGAGCAGTTCTTC | CASSAGTARAFEQFF
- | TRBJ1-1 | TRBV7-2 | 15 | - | TGTGCCAGCAGCCTCCGAGGGGGTTCAGGGGTTGAAGCTTTCTTT | CASSLRGGSGVEAFF
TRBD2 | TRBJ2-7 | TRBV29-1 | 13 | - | TGCAGCGTCTGCGGGGGAAGCTCCTACGAGCAGTACTTC | CSVCGGSSYEQYF
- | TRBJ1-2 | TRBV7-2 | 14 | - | TGTGCCAGCAGCTTACTGCGGGGGGTCGATGGCTACACCTTC | CASSLLRGVDGYTF
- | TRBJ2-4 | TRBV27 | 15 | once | TGTGCCAGCAGTTTAATTCCAGTAGCCAAAAACATTCAGTACTTC | CASSLIPVAKNIQYF
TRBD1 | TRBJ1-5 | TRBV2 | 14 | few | TGTGCCAGCAGTGGGCAGGGGGCAGGTGAGCCCCAGCATTTT | CASSGQGAGEPQHF
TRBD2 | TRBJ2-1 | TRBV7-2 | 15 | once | TGTGCCAGCAGCCGGGAGCTAGCGGGGGCCACAGAGCAGTTCTTC | CASSRELAGATEQFF
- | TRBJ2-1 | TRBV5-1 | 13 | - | TGCGCCAGCAGCCCGGAGGGGAACAATGAGCAGTTCTTC | CASSPEGNNEQFF
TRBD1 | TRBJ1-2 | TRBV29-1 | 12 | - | TGCAGCGGGACACAGGGGCTTGGTGGCTACACCTTC | CSGTQGLGGYTF
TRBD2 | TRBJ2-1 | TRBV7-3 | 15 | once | TGTGCCAGCAGGGAAACCGGGACTAGTTACAATGAGCAGTTCTTC | CASRETGTSYNEQFF
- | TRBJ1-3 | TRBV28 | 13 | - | TGTGCCAGCAGTTTGACTGCTGGAAACACCATATATTTT | CASSLTAGNTIYF
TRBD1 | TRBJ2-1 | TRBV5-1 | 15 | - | TGCGCCAGCAGCTTCGGGACAGGGGGCTACAATGAGCAGTTCTTC | CASSFGTGGYNEQFF
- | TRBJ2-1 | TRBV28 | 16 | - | TGTGCCAGCAGTTTATCTGTCGGAGATGCCTACAATGAGCAGTTCTTC | CASSLSVGDAYNEQFF
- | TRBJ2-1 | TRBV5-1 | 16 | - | TGCGCCAGCAGCTTGAGGTCTACAGGCGCCTACAATGAGCAGTTCTTC | CASSLRSTGAYNEQFF